This entry concerns a single T cell receptor (beta chain). Its binding antigen is unknown. No much larger clone is present one base from it, and per-base qualities are unavailable. This entry is derived from a study of blood T cell repertoires in COVID-19 (dated by TCRdb to about 2020). Regarding the study in general: The collaborator samples originated in the United States, Italy and Spain and spanned the acute and convalescent phases of COVID-19. The repertoires were made available in a free public database intended to serve as a resource for research on the immune response to SARS-CoV-2. Subjects who had been exposed to COVID-19, were actively infected with it, or had recovered from it provided the deeply sampled blood TCRbeta repertoires that made up the dataset. Where available, HLA class I and class II types were taken from metadata supplied by the sample provider and were not determined by assay-based typing. Sample metadata almost always included a de-identified subject ID, COVID-19 status, age in years and sex. Samples came from the ongoing ImmuneRACE study (first 160 participants) plus 1,254 subjects from 6 global collaborators. The material from the prospective study consisted of cDNA or gDNA derived from T cells, B-cell-depleted T cells, or PBMCs. Study-level results and caveats: Clinical and demographic metadata were provided uncurated, with the amount varying by source and participant.

There are 16 amino acids in the CDR3, from cysteine to phenylalanine inclusive. Only the CDR3 DNA stays, 48 bases, in frame from base 1. Via the germline V gene (reference sequence), CDR1 is SEHNR and CDR2 FQNEAQ. Clipping removes 3 bases from V and 1 base from J, with 7 as the unmatched junction base count. TCRbeta CDR3 regions were amplified from genomic DNA by means of the immunoSEQ Assay, a bias-controlled multiplex PCR. Per the original workflow: Within the assay, amplification of reference gene primers was used to estimate how many nucleated cells each sample contained. To quantify the absolute abundance of each unique TCRbeta CDR3 rearrangement, sequence reads were collapsed and filtered. Productive Simpson clonality was computed per sample as the square root of Simpson's diversity index over productive rearrangements. Held by TCRdb, this immuneACCESS table contains in-frame sequences only and omits some clones. Under half of the omission traces to an unresolved V gene where checked; the cause of the rest is unknown. That table gives V, J and clone size, and the DNA gave D and trimming. For this sample there are over 250,000 clones; around nine tenths appear just once. Of the sample, 2% to 2.5% is held by the ten largest clones.

Whole blood was collected in K2EDTA tubes by collaborating institutions according to the institutions' own protocols. For TCRbeta analysis, collaborator samples were shipped as frozen whole blood, as isolated PBMCs, or as DNA extracted from either sample type. The sequenced sample consisted of peripheral blood. This clonotype originated in a man aged 50 or older with acute or convalescent COVID-19. Recombination linked TRBV7-9 to TRBJ1-1; a stretch of 8 junction bases matches TRBD1. The nucleotide sequence reads TGTGCCAGCAGCTTTCCAAGACAGGGGCGGAACACTGAAGCTTTCTTT. Protein translation: CASSFPRQGRNTEAFF.